One T cell receptor (beta chain) is described in this entry. As yet, its antigen is unknown. These data are taken from a study of shared clonotypes between healthy human individuals. Study observations and caveats: Against clonotypes common to all four donors, non-shared ones had lower generation probabilities.

DNA at about 200 ng, about 30,000 T cell genomes, went into sorted-subset replicate PCRs. Sequenced by immunoSEQ multiplex PCR; TCRdb stores in-frame clones only, minus some. The table lists nearly 600,000 clones, less than 97% of them singletons. The V gene end was trimmed by 8 bases and the J gene end by 6 bases; junction bases not matched to a gene: 16. The CDR3 consists of 16 residues. Per the germline V gene, CDR1 is SEHNR and CDR2 is FQNEAQ (reference sequence). Selected positively for CCR7 and CD45RO-negative, naive CD8 cells excluded terminally differentiated effector memory CD45RA+ cells. Source material: naive CD8+ T cells sorted from blood. This TCR derives from a young woman in good health. The rearrangement uses TRBV7-9 and TRBJ1-1; TRBD1 matches 9 bases. The CDR3 sequence is CASRHVYRQGGAEAFF. CDR3 in DNA: TGTGCCAGCCGCCATGTCTATAGACAGGGGGGCGCTGAAGCTTTCTTT.